Here is one T cell receptor beta chain with its context. At least ten counts were recorded for this clonotype. This receptor's antigen is unknown. Base quality data are lacking; no much larger clone is found one base away. The library came from multiplex PCR. Reads for this sample came from an Illumina HiSeq 4000. TCR beta libraries were built with iRepertoire HTBI primers and Arm-PCR amplification of CDR3 regions. Before sequencing, the PCR products went through gel purification. Regarding the original processing steps: Across samples, 62 TRBV and 13 to 15 TRBJ segments were identified and used for gene usage analysis of CDR3 amino acid clonotypes. Filtered high-quality paired reads were merged into contigs using COPE and FqMerger. BLAST was used to align contigs to the IMGT TRBV, TRBD and TRBJ reference genes, and CDR3 was defined following IMGT. Any clonotype with a frequency above 0.1% was classified as a highly expanded clone. Shannon entropy was used to measure repertoire diversity, and the Gini coefficient was used to measure V-J evenness. Clonotypes shared by more than one individual were considered public. TCRdb's own reprocessing of the public reads used fastp at Q25 and MiXCR and kept productive beta chains. Entries are consolidated by CDR3 protein sequence, retaining the most common genes and DNA. The V and J calls and clone size are TCRdb's, not the authors'. Within this sample are about 380,000 distinct CDR3 sequences, with roughly a sixth of them counted one time only. The top ten clonotypes cover about 24% of the sample.

This sample was included in a study of regulatory T cells in long-lasting Graves disease (dated by TCRdb to the early 2020s). For the study in its entirety: Patients with newly diagnosed Graves' disease had been on antithyroid drugs for under 3 months. Peripheral blood TCR sequencing and RNA sequencing compared persistent Graves' disease patients with newly diagnosed Graves' disease patients. The study was conducted in China and was registered as a clinical trial. A total of roughly 35 samples were covered by TCR sequencing, comprising approximately 13 persistent and about 20 newly diagnosed Graves' disease patients.

General conclusions and limits of the study: Sequencing and analysis were restricted to the TCR beta chain. The authors acknowledged the small sample size as a limitation that may reduce accuracy. Persistent Graves' disease patients showed lower TCR Shannon entropy and fewer highly expanded clones than newly diagnosed patients, suggesting clonal expansion. A larger number of public clonotypes was shared among persistent patients (2,741) than among newly diagnosed patients (around 970). The study examined only peripheral blood because the primary lesion, thyroid tissue, could not be accessed.

The time point label, as the study defines it: newly diagnosed GD, antithyroid drugs for less than 3 months. RNA was extracted from PBMCs in TRIzol for both TCR sequencing and RNA sequencing. The diagnosis of Graves' disease followed American Thyroid Association guidelines. Recruitment of patients was carried out at an endocrinology department in Xi'an, China. Each patient gave around 9 milliliters of peripheral blood, collected in an EDTA anticoagulant tube. PBMCs were isolated by Ficoll Paque Plus density gradient separation without further T cell sorting. An Agilent 2100 Bioanalyzer and agarose gel were used to check RNA quality, while a NanoDrop 2000 measured RNA concentration. Material: peripheral blood mononuclear cells (PBMCs), obtained at new diagnosis, from a patient treated with antithyroid drugs. This receptor was obtained from a female donor with Graves disease.

The CDR3 corresponds to CASSSQGALNTEAFF. The base sequence is TGTGCCAGCAGCTCACAGGGGGCTCTGAACACTGAAGCTTTCTTT. This sequence uses TRBV11-2 and TRBJ1-1, with 9 bases matching TRBD1. Compared with germline, V lacks 4 bases and J lacks 0 bases; bases without a gene match: 3. The CDR3 numbers 15 residues from cysteine through phenylalanine. Only the CDR3 region is kept as DNA, spanning 45 bases read in frame from base 1. The germline V gene encodes CDR1 SGHAT and CDR2 FQNNGV.